This paragraph reports one TCR beta chain. Its antigen is still unknown. This record belongs to a study of shared clonotypes between healthy human individuals. General observations from the study: Clonotypes shared by all four sorted-subset donors had higher generation probabilities than non-shared clonotypes.

The CDR3 is 15 amino acids. V shed 3 bases, J shed 3 bases, and the junction held 5 bases outside the gene matches. CDR1 is SGHAT and CDR2 is FQNNGV in the germline V gene. CD45RO-negative cells were positively selected for CCR7, leaving out terminally differentiated effector memory CD45RA+ cells. For each subset, genomic DNA was distributed in equal portions over several immunoSEQ plates. Sequencing was performed with immunoSEQ multiplex PCR; in TCRdb, only in-frame clones are kept and a portion is missing. The sample lists roughly 890,000 clones; around 92% were seen once. The chain recombines TRBV11-2 with TRBJ2-7, with 10 bases matching TRBD2. What was sequenced was naive CD8+ T cells sorted from blood. The clonotype was recovered from a man aged 30-40 years in good health. Here the CDR3 reads CASSFPGLAIYEQYF. CDR3 sequence (DNA): TGTGCCAGCAGCTTCCCGGGACTAGCGATCTACGAGCAGTACTTC.